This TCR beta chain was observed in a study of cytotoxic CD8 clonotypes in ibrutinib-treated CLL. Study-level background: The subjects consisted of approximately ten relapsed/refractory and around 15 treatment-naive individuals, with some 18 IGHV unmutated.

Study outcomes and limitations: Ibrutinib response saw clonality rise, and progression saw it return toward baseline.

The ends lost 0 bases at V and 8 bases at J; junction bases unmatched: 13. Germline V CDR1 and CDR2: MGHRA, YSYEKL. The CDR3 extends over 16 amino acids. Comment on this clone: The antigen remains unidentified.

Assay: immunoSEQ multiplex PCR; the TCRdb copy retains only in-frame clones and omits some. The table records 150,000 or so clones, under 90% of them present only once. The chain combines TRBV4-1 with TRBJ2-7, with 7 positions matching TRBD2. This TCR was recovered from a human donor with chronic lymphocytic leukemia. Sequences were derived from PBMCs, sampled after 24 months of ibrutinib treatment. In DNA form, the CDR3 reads TGCGCCAGCAGCCAAGATCGGGGAGGGAGGCCGAGGAAGCAGTACTTC. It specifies CASSQDRGGRPRKQYF.